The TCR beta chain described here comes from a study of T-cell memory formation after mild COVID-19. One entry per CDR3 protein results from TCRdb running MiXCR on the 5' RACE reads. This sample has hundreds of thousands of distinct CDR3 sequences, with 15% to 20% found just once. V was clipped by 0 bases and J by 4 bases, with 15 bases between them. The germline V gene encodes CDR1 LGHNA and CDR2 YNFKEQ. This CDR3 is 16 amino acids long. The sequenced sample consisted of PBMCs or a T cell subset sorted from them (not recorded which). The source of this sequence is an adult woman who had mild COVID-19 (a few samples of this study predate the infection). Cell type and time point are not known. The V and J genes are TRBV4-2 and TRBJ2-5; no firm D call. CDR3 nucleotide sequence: TGTGCCAGCAGCCAAGATCCTGTACCGGGTCGAGAGACCCAGTACTTC. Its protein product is CASSQDPVPGRETQYF.